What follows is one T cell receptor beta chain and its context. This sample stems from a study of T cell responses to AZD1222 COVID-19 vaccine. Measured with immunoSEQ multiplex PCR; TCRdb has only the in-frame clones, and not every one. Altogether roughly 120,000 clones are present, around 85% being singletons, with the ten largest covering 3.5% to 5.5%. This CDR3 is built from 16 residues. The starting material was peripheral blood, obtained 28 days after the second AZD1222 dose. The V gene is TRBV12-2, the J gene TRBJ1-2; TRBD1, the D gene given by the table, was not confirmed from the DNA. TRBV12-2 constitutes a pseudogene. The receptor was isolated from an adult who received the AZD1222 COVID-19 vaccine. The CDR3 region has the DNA TGTGCAAGTCGCTTAACAACCGACAGGGGGTTATATGGCTACACCTTC. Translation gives CASRLTTDRGLYGYTF.